The 10 T cell receptor beta chains below were found in one sample sequenced in a study of T cell clusters in autoimmune cytopenias. TRB was amplified by touch-down multiplex PCR, primer pools A and B combined. Using the multiplex PCR reads, TCRdb records one entry per CDR3 protein without DNA. This listing includes about 4,400 distinct CDR3 sequences. TRB was amplified from roughly 0.25 ug of peripheral blood genomic DNA per sample. The same sample was also used in a study of T cell repertoires in aging, cancer and after chemotherapy.

The sequencing input was peripheral blood. These receptors were collected from a human donor with an autoimmune cytopenia or autoimmune hepatitis (not recorded which).

This chain uses TRBV5-4 with TRBJ2-5. Germline CDR1 and CDR2: SGHNT and YYREEE (reference sequence). The CDR3 is 13 amino acids. CDR3 protein: CASSLGQVETQYF.

By frequency, this clonotype is medium-sized. The chain has TRBV19 and TRBJ2-2. The germline V gene has CDR1 LNHDA and CDR2 SQIVND (reference sequence). The CDR3 sequence is 15 residues long. The CDR3 sequence: CASSILSSSTGELFF.

The V and J genes are TRBV27 and TRBJ1-1; without DNA, the TCRdb call of TRBD1 cannot be checked. The germline V gene has CDR1 MNHEY and CDR2 SMNVEV (reference sequence). The CDR3 runs to 14 residues. The CDR3 protein is CASSSAGTVGEAFF.

The V and J genes are TRBV19 and TRBJ1-3. Per germline, CDR1 LNHDA and CDR2 SQIVND (reference sequence). The CDR3 extends over 14 amino acids. This CDR3 reads CASSIPNSGNTIYF.

This chain connects TRBV19 to TRBJ1-3. The CDR3 is made up of 14 amino acids. Germline assignment: CDR1 LNHDA and CDR2 SQIVND (reference sequence). The CDR3 is CASSPHGPGNTIYF.

The chain has TRBV10-3 and TRBJ1-6; as DNA is missing, the TRBD1 call by TCRdb cannot be tested. Germline V gene lookup returns CDR1 ENHRY and CDR2 SYGVKD. This CDR3 spans 15 amino acids. CDR3 protein: CAISRDGSYNSPLHF.

CDR3 residues: CASSTRTGYEQFF. The chain uses TRBV19 and TRBJ2-1; as DNA is missing, the TRBD1 call by TCRdb cannot be tested. The CDR3 is 13 amino acids. Germline V gives CDR1 LNHDA, CDR2 SQIVND (reference sequence).

This chain links TRBV19 with TRBJ1-5; the TCRdb D gene call, TRBD1, has no DNA to confirm it. Looked up from germline, CDR1 is LNHDA and CDR2 is SQIVND (reference sequence). The CDR3 is made up of 15 amino acids. CDR3 region: CASTPDTHYNQPQHF.

The rearrangement links TRBV19 to TRBJ1-5. Germline values: CDR1 LNHDA, CDR2 SQIVND (reference sequence). This CDR3 is built from 12 residues. CDR3: CASSSLNQPQHF.

In terms of frequency, this clonotype is medium-sized (0.01 to 0.1%). The chain uses TRBV11-3 and TRBJ2-2; TCRdb names TRBD2, which stays unverified in the absence of DNA. Per the germline V gene, CDR1 is SGHNT and CDR2 is YENEEA. The CDR3 contains 15 residues. The CDR3 is CASSLELPRGGELFF.